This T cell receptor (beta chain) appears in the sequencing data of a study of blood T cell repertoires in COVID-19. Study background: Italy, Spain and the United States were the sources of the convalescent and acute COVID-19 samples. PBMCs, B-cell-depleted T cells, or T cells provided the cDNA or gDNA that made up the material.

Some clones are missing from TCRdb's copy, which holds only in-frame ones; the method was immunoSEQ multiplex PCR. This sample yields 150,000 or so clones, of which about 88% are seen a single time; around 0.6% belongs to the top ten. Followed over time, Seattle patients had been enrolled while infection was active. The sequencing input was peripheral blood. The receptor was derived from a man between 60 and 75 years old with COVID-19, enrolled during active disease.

CDR3 DNA: TGTGCCAGCAGTTTGTCAGATGGCTACACCTTC. Amino acids: CASSLSDGYTF. The chain couples TRBV28 to TRBJ1-2; D unresolved. V was clipped by 3 bases and J by 6 bases, with 5 bases between them. Germline CDR1 reads MDHEN; CDR2 reads SYDVKM. The CDR3 covers 11 residues.